This entry features one T cell receptor (beta chain) sequence. Its antigen is currently unknown. This entry belongs to a study of CD8 T cells in ankylosing spondylitis. The CDR3 consists of 14 residues. Between the trimmed V and J ends, which lost 1 base and 3 bases, there was a span of 11 bases. CDR1 is SQVTM and CDR2 is ANQGSEA in the germline V gene. Library preparation for TCR beta used quantitative 5'-RACE with molecular barcodes. TCRdb reanalysed the 5' RACE reads using MiXCR and keeps one entry per CDR3 protein. The data contain approximately 220,000 distinct CDR3 sequences, 15% to 20% of them singletons. Study outcomes and limitations: There was reportedly significant enrichment of clones that were disease-linked in matched ankylosing spondylitis synovial fluid. It appeared that ankylosing spondylitis blood was characterized by a TCR beta motif of several highly homologous variants. Past research had described some motif variants in reactive arthritis synovial fluid and blood.

This TCR derives from a male donor with ankylosing spondylitis. This chain links TRBV29-1 with TRBJ2-3; a weak D match, TRBD2 (6 bases). Sequenced: blood, either unsorted or a sorted T cell fraction (not recorded which). The CDR3 DNA sequence: TGCAGCGTTGAAGGATGGGAGGAGACAGATACGCAGTATTTT. Translation gives CSVEGWEETDTQYF.